Listed below are T cell receptor beta chains from one sample, sequenced in a study of T-cell reconstitution after alpha-beta-depleted transplantation in children. MiXCR was run by TCRdb on the PCR reads, yielding one entry per CDR3 protein. In the table there are approximately 590,000 distinct CDR3 sequences, 10% to 13% of which are singletons. The sequencing used PBMCs from the stem cell graft donor, collected from the stem cell graft. These receptors were collected from a human donor who donated a stem cell graft to a child with acute myeloid leukemia. CDR3s include the opening cysteine and the closing phenylalanine or tryptophan. A D gene is named only where the DNA matches it firmly. Clone size is not always given. Where it is, it says once, few, many or a class for expanded clones.

>TRBJ2-2|TRBD2|-|TRBV4-3
CASSHLSPSGRPGELFF
TGCGCCAGCAGCCACCTAAGCCCTAGCGGGAGGCCCGGGGAGCTGTTTTTT
>TRBJ1-6|TRBD1|many|TRBV20-1
CSAQTGGLYNSPLHF
TGCAGTGCTCAGACAGGGGGCCTCTATAATTCACCCCTCCACTTT
>TRBJ1-1|-|few|TRBV6-2/TRBV6-3
CASSSLSWGRGEAFF
TGTGCCAGCAGTTCTTTAAGCTGGGGTCGGGGTGAAGCTTTCTTT
>TRBJ2-3|TRBD2|many|TRBV29-1
CSVEGTRGTDTQYF
TGCAGCGTCGAGGGGACTAGAGGCACAGATACGCAGTATTTT
>TRBJ2-1|-|many|TRBV4-1
CASSQVDLGFSYNEQFF
TGCGCCAGCAGCCAAGTGGACTTGGGATTCTCCTACAATGAGCAGTTCTTC
>TRBJ2-3|TRBD2|few|TRBV20-1
CSAPTSSTDTQYF
TGCAGTGCCCCGACTAGCAGCACAGATACGCAGTATTTT
>TRBJ2-7|-|-|TRBV25-1
CASGNSDEQYF
TGTGCCAGCGGGAACTCGGACGAGCAGTACTTC
>TRBJ2-1|TRBD2|-|TRBV4-3
CASSQDSAGLVDLNEQFF
TGCGCCAGCAGCCAAGATAGTGCAGGACTAGTGGACCTGAATGAGCAGTTCTTC
>TRBJ2-5|-|many|TRBV29-1
CSVGGETQYF
TGCAGCGTTGGGGGGGAGACCCAGTACTTC
>TRBJ2-1|TRBD1|-|TRBV18
CASSPSNRGGYNEQFF
TGTGCCAGCTCACCGTCGAACAGGGGTGGCTACAATGAGCAGTTCTTC
>TRBJ2-6|-|-|TRBV6-1
CASSQGRGVGANVLTF
TGTGCCAGCAGCCAGGGACGCGGGGTGGGGGCCAACGTCCTGACTTTC
>TRBJ2-7|TRBD2|few|TRBV7-8
CASSLEPTSGGSYEQYF
TGTGCCAGCAGCCTCGAACCTACTAGCGGGGGATCCTACGAGCAGTACTTC
>TRBJ1-2|-|-|TRBV6-1
CASSMNTGYGYTF
TGTGCCAGCAGTATGAATACGGGCTATGGCTACACCTTC
>TRBJ2-5|-|few|TRBV4-2
CASSLGSGDPKETQYF
TGTGCCAGCAGCCTAGGGAGCGGAGACCCCAAAGAGACCCAGTACTTC
>TRBJ2-1|TRBD2|many|TRBV20-1
CSLAGGLYNEQFF
TGCAGTTTAGCGGGAGGACTCTACAATGAGCAGTTCTTC
>TRBJ2-5|-|few|TRBV29-1
CSVDWGGTKSQTQYF
TGCAGCGTTGATTGGGGTGGAACCAAGAGCCAGACCCAGTACTTC
>TRBJ1-3|TRBD1|many|TRBV3-1
CASSLKGQGNTIYF
TGTGCCAGCAGCCTTAAGGGACAGGGAAACACCATATATTTT
>TRBJ1-1|-|many|TRBV20-1
CSARGGDTEAFF
TGCAGTGCTAGGGGTGGGGACACTGAAGCTTTCTTT
>TRBJ2-1|TRBD2|-|TRBV7-9
CASSFSSGNLYNEQFF
TGTGCCAGCAGCTTCTCTAGCGGGAATTTGTACAATGAGCAGTTCTTC
>TRBJ2-5|TRBD1|many|TRBV20-1
CSAYIDQGALETQYF
TGCAGTGCCTACATTGATCAGGGGGCGCTGGAGACCCAGTACTTC
>TRBJ2-5|TRBD1|many|TRBV27
CASRLTGVRETQYF
TGTGCCAGCAGACTTACAGGGGTGAGGGAGACCCAGTACTTC
>TRBJ2-3|-|few|TRBV10-3
CAISEGVEGSPRHTQYF
TGTGCCATCAGTGAAGGAGTCGAGGGCTCCCCCAGGCATACGCAGTATTTT
>TRBJ2-3|-|many|TRBV3-1
CASSQNRRSTDTQYF
TGTGCCAGCAGCCAAAATAGGCGGTCCACAGATACGCAGTATTTT
>TRBJ2-6|-|-|TRBV7-9
CASSSRGSIAGANVLTF
TGTGCCAGCAGCTCCAGGGGCAGTATTGCTGGGGCCAACGTCCTGACTTTC
>TRBJ2-5|-|few|TRBV7-9
CASSFPTAEARYF
TGTGCCAGCAGCTTCCCGACGGCGGAGGCCAGGTACTTC
>TRBJ2-7|-|many|TRBV6-2/TRBV6-3
CAIKPDRSYEQYF
TGTGCCATAAAACCGGACAGATCCTACGAGCAGTACTTC
>TRBJ2-7|TRBD2|-|TRBV11-1
CASSLGDPGLGRSTFIYEQYF
TGTGCCAGCAGCTTGGGGGACCCCGGACTAGGGCGGTCTACCTTTATCTACGAGCAGTACTTC
>TRBJ2-7|TRBD1|many|TRBV20-1
CSASRGLAYEQYF
TGCAGTGCTAGTAGGGGGCTAGCTTACGAGCAGTACTTC
>TRBJ1-1|-|few|TRBV29-1
CSVGRGGDTEAFF
TGCAGCGTGGGGAGGGGGGGAGACACTGAAGCTTTCTTT
>TRBJ2-2|-|many|TRBV20-1
CSARDRQGPNTGELFF
TGCAGTGCTAGAGATCGCCAGGGGCCGAACACCGGGGAGCTGTTTTTT
>TRBJ2-4|-|-|TRBV7-9
CASSLNLHGPPKNIQYF
TGTGCCAGCAGCTTGAATCTCCACGGCCCTCCCAAAAACATTCAGTACTTC
>TRBJ2-3|TRBD2|-|TRBV12-3/TRBV12-4
CASSAGLVQSDTQYF
TGTGCCAGCAGTGCCGGACTAGTTCAATCAGATACGCAGTATTTT
>TRBJ2-6|-|-|TRBV6-6
CASIASGANVLTF
TGTGCCAGCATCGCTTCTGGGGCCAACGTCCTGACTTTC
>TRBJ2-7|-|few|TRBV18
CASSPPIGPNYEQYF
TGTGCCAGCTCACCACCCATCGGACCTAACTACGAGCAGTACTTC
>TRBJ2-5|TRBD2|-|TRBV7-2
CASSRTSVQETQYF
TGTGCCAGCAGCCGGACTAGCGTCCAAGAGACCCAGTACTTC
>TRBJ2-1|TRBD1|few|TRBV5-5
CASSPSRDRVLQFF
TGTGCCAGCAGCCCTAGTCGAGACAGGGTCCTCCAGTTCTTC
>TRBJ2-1|-|-|TRBV29-1
CSVVNEQFF
TGCAGCGTTGTTAATGAGCAGTTCTTC
>TRBJ2-7|-|many|TRBV28
CASNPTAAYEQYF
TGTGCCAGCAATCCGACAGCGGCCTACGAGCAGTACTTC
>TRBJ2-7|-|many|TRBV6-2/TRBV6-3
CASSNQGDEQYF
TGTGCCAGCAGTAACCAGGGAGACGAGCAGTACTTC
>TRBJ2-2|TRBD2|-|TRBV9
CASSAHSGSSGELFF
TGTGCCAGCAGCGCTCATAGCGGGAGCTCCGGGGAGCTGTTTTTT